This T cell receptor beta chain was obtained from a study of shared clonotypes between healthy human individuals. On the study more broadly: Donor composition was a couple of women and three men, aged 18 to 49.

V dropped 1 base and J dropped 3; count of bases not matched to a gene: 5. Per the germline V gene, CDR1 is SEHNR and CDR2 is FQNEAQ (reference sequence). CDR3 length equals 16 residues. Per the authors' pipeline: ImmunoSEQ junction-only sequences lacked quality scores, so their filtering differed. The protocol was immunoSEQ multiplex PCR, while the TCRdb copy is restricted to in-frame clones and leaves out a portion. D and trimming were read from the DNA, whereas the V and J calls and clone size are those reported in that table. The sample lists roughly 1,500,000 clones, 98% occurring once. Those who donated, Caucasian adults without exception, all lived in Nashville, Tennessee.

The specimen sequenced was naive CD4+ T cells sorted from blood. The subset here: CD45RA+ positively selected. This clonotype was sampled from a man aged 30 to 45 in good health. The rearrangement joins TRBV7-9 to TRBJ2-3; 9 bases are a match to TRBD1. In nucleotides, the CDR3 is TGTGCCAGCAGCTTAGATCACAGGGGGCTGACAGATACGCAGTATTTT. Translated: CASSLDHRGLTDTQYF. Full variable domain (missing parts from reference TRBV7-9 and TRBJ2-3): DTGVSQNPRHKITKRGQNVTFRCDPISEHNRLYWYRQTLGQGPEFLTYFQNEAQLEKSRLLSDRFSAERPKGSFSTLEIQRTEQGDSAMYLCASSLDHRGLTDTQYFGPGTRLTVL.